Listed here is a single TCR beta chain. PCR involved 60 Vbeta and 13 Jbeta primers. This table comes from immunoSEQ multiplex PCR, and its TCRdb copy is limited to in-frame clones, with some not included. The repertoire holds around 100,000 clones, with around 70% as singletons. The sample originates from a study of cytomegalovirus exposure and HLA in healthy donors. This TCR was sampled from a man aged 25 to 40 in good health and CMV-seropositive. The sample comprised PBMCs.

The CDR3 nucleotides are TGTGCCAGCAGTTACTCTCGGGGTAGCTACGAGCAGTACTTC. It specifies CASSYSRGSYEQYF. The V and J genes are TRBV6-5 and TRBJ2-7, with a tentative D call TRBD2 (5 bases). Germline V CDR1 and CDR2: MNHEY, SVGAGI. This CDR3 is built from 14 residues. V lost 0 bases, J lost 3 bases, and 9 bases lay in between.